The text below deals with one T cell receptor (beta chain). The data derive from a study of blood T cell repertoires in COVID-19. The method was immunoSEQ multiplex PCR; TCRdb's version includes in-frame clones alone and lacks a portion of them. The table lists fewer than 80,000 clones, around 70% of them singletons, with less than 25% in the top ten. The CDR3 has 16 amino acids. Germline assignment: CDR1 KGHDR and CDR2 SFDVKD. The V end was cut by 4 bases, the J end by 5 bases, with 19 bases between. The clonotype comes from a man in his 60s with acute or convalescent COVID-19. The specimen sequenced was peripheral blood. The chain uses TRBV24-1 and TRBJ2-5, with D possibly being TRBD1 (5 bases). The CDR3 region has the DNA TGTGCCACCAGTGACCCCTCCGGGCAGGGTCGGGAGACCCAGTACTTC. Translation gives CATSDPSGQGRETQYF.